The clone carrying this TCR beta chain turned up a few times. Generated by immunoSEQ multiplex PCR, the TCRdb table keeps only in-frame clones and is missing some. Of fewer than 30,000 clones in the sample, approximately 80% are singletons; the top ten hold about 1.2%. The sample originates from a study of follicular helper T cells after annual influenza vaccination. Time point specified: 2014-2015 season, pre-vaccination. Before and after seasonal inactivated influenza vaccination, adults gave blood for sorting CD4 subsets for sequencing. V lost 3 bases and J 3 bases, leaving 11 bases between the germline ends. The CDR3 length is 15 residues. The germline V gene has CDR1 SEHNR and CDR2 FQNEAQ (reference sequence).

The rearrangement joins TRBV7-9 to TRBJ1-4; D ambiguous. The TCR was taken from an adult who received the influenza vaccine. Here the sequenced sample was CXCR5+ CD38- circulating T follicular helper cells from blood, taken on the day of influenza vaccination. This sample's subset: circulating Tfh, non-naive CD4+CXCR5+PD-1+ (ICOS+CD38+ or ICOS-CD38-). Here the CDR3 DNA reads TGTGCCAGCAGCTTCCCCGAGGCGGCTAATGAAAAACTGTTTTTT. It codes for CASSFPEAANEKLFF.